Here is one T cell receptor beta chain with its context. Its antigen remains unidentified. Base qualities are missing; no much larger clone stands one base away. Using the deep immunoSEQ assay, multiplex PCR amplified TCR CDR3 regions from genomic DNA. Extracted genomic DNA from each cell subset was distributed evenly across all wells of several immunoSEQ 96-well plates, and each plate was treated as a replicate. Each replicate PCR for sorted subsets received about 180 ng genomic DNA, equal to roughly 30,000 T cell genomes. Purified libraries were quantified with a Qubit 3.0 fluorometer, sized on a Bioanalyzer 2100, and re-quantified with the KAPA Library Quantification kit. A separate single-read 150-cycle Illumina NextSeq 550 flow cell was used to sequence each immunoSEQ 96-well plate. The study's processing was this. Because the immunoSEQ output held only junctional sequences and lacked quality scores, the filtering could not match the filtering applied to full-length reads. Sequences were annotated with PyIR, a Python wrapper for IgBLAST v1.9, using IMGT germline references to assign V/J genes and CDR3. Reads with weak V/J assignments (E-value above 1e-6), missing CDR3, stop codons, out-of-frame junctions, or ambiguous translated residues were removed. A V3J clonotype was defined by an identical inferred V gene, J gene, and CDR3 amino acid sequence. To compute the percentage overlap between repertoires, the number of shared unique clonotypes was divided by the size of the smaller repertoire. Richness of each repertoire was evaluated using RTK rarefaction, the Chao1 estimator, and Recon v2.1 estimates of unobserved clonotypes. Generation probabilities for all TCRbeta clonotypes obtained by the gDNA method from a handful of donors were computed using OLGA. As stored in TCRdb, this immuneACCESS dataset retains in-frame rearrangements with V and J assigned. A fraction of the clones does not appear; measured against another copy, unresolved V genes explain less than half of the discrepancy, and the remainder lacks a known reason. The V and J calls and clone size are taken from that table; D and trimming were inferred from the DNA. Within this sample are millions of clones, with over 85% of them counted one time only. The biggest ten clones account for over 0.12% of the sample.

Sequences ENHRY (CDR1) and SYGVKD (CDR2) are obtained from the germline V gene. V is reduced by 8 bases and J by 2 bases, leaving a spacing of 15 bases between them. Taken from cysteine to phenylalanine, the CDR3 has 14 residues. CDR3 DNA is the only sequence kept; it has 42 bases, read in frame from the first base. The data originate from a study of shared clonotypes between healthy human individuals (TCRdb year 2020). For the study in its entirety: Three men and two women, aged 18 to 49 years, made up the cohort. To estimate repertoire size and how much clonotype sharing occurs between individuals, the study deeply sequenced the blood TCR repertoires of roughly 5 healthy adults. Libraries were prepared and TCR repertoires were sequenced by different laboratories using diverse techniques, in order to increase sequencing depth and limit assay-specific biases. For each donor, three plates each were used for CD4 naive and CD4 memory, two plates were used for CD8 naive, and one plate was used for CD8 memory. Each donor's leukapheresis produced roughly between roughly 0.85 and 10 billion PBMCs.

The donors were healthy, HIV-negative adults with no recently reported acute infections or vaccinations. Every donor was a Caucasian adult living in Nashville, Tennessee, USA. CD4+ T cells were enriched through magnetic negative selection, after which naive cells were positively selected on CD45RA and the remaining negative fraction served as the memory subset. Blood was obtained by leukapheresis, after which PBMCs were separated by Ficoll-Histopaque density gradient centrifugation and cryopreserved in liquid nitrogen vapor phase. Purity and quantity of every magnetically sorted T cell population were checked by analytical flow cytometry. Each sorted fraction had its genomic DNA isolated and then quantified by UV absorbance on a Nanodrop 2000c. The paper's findings and limits, for the study overall: The small number of donors limited the genetic and exposure-history diversity represented. When several donors were compared, the shared fraction of clonotypes was approximately 5% for naive CD4, around 3.6% for naive CD8, 2% to 2.5% for memory CD4, and under 0.5% for memory CD8. Larger estimated clonotype richness was generally found for naive subsets than for memory subsets. Incomplete sequencing was indicated by rarefaction of sorted-subset datasets, despite the large sequencing depth. Higher generation probabilities were observed for clonotypes shared by all four sorted-subset donors than for non-shared clonotypes. Pairwise subsampling led to the expectation that sequencing depth would affect the degree of clonotype sharing among donors. Sampling was restricted to blood, and TCR repertoires in tissues likely differ from the TCR repertoires found in blood.

This receptor chain uses TRBV10-3 and TRBJ2-5, with TRBD1 tentatively as D gene (7 bases match). Sequencing input: naive CD4+ T cells sorted from blood. The intended sense of this specimen's cell subset or site label: CD45RA+ positively selected. The sequence came from a man aged 18 to 29 in good health. The CDR3 has the sequence CAIGKTGTQETQYF. The base sequence is TGTGCCATCGGGAAGACAGGGACTCAAGAGACCCAGTACTTC.